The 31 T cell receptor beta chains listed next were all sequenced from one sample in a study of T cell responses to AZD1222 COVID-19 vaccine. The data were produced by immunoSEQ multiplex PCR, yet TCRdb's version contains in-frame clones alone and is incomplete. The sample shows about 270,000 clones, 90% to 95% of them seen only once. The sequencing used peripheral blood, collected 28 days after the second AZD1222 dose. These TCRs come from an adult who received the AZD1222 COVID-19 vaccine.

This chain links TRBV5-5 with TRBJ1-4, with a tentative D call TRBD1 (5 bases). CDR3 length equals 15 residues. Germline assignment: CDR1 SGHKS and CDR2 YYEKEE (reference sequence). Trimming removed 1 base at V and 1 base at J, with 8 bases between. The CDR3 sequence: CASSLSQGTNEKLFF. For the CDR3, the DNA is TGTGCCAGCAGCTTGAGCCAGGGAACTAATGAAAAACTGTTTTTT.

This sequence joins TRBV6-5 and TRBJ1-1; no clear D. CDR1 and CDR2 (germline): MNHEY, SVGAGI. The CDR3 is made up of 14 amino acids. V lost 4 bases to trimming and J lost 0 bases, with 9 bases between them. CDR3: CASSSRWMNTEAFF. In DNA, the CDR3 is TGTGCCAGCAGTTCACGGTGGATGAACACTGAAGCTTTCTTT.

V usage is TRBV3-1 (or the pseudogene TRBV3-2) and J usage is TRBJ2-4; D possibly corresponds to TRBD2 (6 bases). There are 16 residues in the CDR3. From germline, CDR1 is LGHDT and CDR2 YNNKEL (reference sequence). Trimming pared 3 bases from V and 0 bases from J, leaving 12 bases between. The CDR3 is CASSQGLQLAKNIQYF. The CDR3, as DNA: TGTGCCAGCAGCCAGGGACTTCAACTAGCCAAAAACATTCAGTACTTC.

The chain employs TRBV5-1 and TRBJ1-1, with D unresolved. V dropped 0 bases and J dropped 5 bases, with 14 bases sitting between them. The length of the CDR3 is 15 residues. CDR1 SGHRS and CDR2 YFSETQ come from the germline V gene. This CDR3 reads CASSLAEWRATEAFF. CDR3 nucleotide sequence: TGCGCCAGCAGCTTGGCCGAGTGGCGGGCGACTGAAGCTTTCTTT.

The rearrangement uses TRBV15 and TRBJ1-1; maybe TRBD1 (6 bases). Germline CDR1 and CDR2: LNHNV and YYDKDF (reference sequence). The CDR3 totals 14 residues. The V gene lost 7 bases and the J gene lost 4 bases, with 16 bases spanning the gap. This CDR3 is CATNRGAVGTEAFF. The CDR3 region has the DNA TGTGCCACCAATAGGGGGGCGGTTGGCACTGAAGCTTTCTTT.

The CDR3 sequence: CASSIPNTEAFF. Written as DNA, the CDR3 is TGTGCCAGCAGCATACCGAACACTGAAGCTTTCTTT. The gene calls are TRBV28 and TRBJ1-1; no clear D. CDR1 is MDHEN and CDR2 is SYDVKM in the germline V gene. The CDR3 runs 12 residues. Trimming cost V 6 bases and J 1 base, with 6 bases left between them.

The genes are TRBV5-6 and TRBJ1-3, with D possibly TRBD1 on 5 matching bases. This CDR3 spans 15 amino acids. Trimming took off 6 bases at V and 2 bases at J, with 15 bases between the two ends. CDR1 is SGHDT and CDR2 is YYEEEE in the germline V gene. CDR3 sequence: CASTRTRAAGNTIYF. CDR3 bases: TGTGCCAGCACTAGGACAAGAGCCGCTGGAAACACCATATATTTT.

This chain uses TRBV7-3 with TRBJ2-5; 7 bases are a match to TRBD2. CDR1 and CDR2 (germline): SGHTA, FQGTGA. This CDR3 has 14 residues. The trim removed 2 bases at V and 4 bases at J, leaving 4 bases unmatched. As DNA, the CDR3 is TGTGCCAGCAGCTTAGGTGCGGGAGTAGAGACCCAGTACTTC. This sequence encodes CASSLGAGVETQYF. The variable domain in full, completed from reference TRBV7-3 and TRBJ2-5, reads GAGVSQTPSNKVTEKGKYVELRCDPISGHTALYWYRQSLGQGPEFLIYFQGTGAADDSGLPNDRFFAVRPEGSVSTLKIQRTERGDSAVYLCASSLGAGVETQYFGPGTRLLVL.

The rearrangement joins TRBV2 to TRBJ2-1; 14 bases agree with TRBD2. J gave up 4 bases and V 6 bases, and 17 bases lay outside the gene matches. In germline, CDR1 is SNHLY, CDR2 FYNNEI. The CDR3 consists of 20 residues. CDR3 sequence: CASRANAGTSGGNGYNEQFF. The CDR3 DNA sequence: TGTGCCAGCAGAGCCAACGCCGGGACTAGCGGGGGTAATGGGTACAATGAGCAGTTCTTC.

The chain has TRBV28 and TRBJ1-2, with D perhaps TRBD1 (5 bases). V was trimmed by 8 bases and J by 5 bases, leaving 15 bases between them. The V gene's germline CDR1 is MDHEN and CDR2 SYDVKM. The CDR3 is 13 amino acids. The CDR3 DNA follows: TGTGCCAGCCGAGCCTGGGGCGGGTATGGCTACACCTTC. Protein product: CASRAWGGYGYTF.

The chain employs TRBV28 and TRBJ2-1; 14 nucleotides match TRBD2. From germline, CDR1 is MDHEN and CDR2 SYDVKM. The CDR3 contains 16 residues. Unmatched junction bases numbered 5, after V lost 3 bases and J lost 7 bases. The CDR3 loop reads CASSLTGTSGRNEQFF. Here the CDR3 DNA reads TGTGCCAGCAGTTTGACAGGGACTAGCGGGAGAAATGAGCAGTTCTTC.

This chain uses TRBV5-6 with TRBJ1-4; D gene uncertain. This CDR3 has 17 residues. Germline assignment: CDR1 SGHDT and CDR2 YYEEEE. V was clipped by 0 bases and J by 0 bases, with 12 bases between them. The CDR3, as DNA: TGTGCCAGCAGCTTGGGCCCCCTCACAGCAACTAATGAAAAACTGTTTTTT. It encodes CASSLGPLTATNEKLFF.

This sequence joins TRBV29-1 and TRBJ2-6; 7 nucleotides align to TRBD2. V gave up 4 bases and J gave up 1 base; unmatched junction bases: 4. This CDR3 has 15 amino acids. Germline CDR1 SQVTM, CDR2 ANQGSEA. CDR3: CSVVGGSSGANVLTF. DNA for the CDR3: TGCAGCGTTGTGGGAGGGAGTTCTGGGGCCAACGTCCTGACTTTC.

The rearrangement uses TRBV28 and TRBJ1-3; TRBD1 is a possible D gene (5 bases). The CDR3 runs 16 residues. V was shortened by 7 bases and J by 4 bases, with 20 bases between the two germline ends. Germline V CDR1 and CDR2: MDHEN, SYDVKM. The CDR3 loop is CASTMGGITTGNTIYF. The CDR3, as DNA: TGTGCCAGCACCATGGGGGGGATTACCACGGGAAACACCATATATTTT.

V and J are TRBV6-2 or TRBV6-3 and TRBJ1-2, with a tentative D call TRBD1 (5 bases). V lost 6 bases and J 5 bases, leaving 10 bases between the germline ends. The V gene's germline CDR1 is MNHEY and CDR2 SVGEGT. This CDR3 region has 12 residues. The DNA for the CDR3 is TGTGCCAGCAGCCCGGACACGTATGGCTACACCTTC. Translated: CASSPDTYGYTF.

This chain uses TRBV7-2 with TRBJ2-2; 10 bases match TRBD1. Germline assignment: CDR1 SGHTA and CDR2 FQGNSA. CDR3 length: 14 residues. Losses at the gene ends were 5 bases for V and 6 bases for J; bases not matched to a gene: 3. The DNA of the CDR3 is TGTGCCAGCAGCGCCGACAGGGGGCCCGGGGAGCTGTTTTTT. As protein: CASSADRGPGELFF.

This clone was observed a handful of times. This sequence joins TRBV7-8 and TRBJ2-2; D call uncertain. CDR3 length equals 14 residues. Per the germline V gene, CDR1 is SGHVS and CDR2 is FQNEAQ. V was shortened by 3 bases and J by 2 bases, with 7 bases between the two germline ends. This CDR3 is CASSLRRNTGELFF. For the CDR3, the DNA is TGTGCCAGCAGCTTGAGGCGCAACACCGGGGAGCTGTTTTTT.

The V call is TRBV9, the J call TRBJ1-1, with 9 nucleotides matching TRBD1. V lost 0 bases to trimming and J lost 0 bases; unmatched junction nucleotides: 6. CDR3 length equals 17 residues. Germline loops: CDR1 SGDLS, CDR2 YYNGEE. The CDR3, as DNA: TGTGCCAGCAGCGTAGGGGCAGGGACAGGGATGAACACTGAAGCTTTCTTT. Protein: CASSVGAGTGMNTEAFF.

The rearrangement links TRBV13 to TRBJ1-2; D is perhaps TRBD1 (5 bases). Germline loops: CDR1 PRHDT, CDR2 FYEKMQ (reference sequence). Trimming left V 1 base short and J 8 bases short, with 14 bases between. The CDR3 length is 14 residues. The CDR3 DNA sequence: TGTGCCAGCAGCTTAGTACAGGTGAGGCGAGGCTACACCTTC. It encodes CASSLVQVRRGYTF.

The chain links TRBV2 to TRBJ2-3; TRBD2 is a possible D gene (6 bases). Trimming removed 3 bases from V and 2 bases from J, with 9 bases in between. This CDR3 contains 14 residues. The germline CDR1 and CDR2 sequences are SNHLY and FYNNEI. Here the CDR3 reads CASSEIAATDTQYF. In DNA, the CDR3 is TGTGCCAGCAGTGAGATAGCGGCCACAGATACGCAGTATTTT.

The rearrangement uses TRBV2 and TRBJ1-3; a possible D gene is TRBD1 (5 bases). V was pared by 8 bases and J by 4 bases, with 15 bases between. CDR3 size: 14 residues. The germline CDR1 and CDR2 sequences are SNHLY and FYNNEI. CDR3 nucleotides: TGTGCCAGCTCCCCCGGGGGAGGGGGAAACACCATATATTTT. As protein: CASSPGGGGNTIYF.

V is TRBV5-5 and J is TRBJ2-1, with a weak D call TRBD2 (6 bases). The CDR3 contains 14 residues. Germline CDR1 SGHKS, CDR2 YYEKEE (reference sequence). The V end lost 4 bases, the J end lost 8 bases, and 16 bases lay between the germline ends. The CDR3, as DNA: TGTGCCAGCAGCACCCGGGACTCTACGGATGAGCAGTTCTTC. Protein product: CASSTRDSTDEQFF.

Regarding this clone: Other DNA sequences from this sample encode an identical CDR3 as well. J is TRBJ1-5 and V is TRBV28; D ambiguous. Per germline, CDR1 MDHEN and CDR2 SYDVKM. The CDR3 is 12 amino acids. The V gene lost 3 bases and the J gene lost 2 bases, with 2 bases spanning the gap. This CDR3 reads CASSFGNQPQHF. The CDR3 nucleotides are TGTGCCAGCAGTTTTGGCAATCAGCCCCAGCATTTT.

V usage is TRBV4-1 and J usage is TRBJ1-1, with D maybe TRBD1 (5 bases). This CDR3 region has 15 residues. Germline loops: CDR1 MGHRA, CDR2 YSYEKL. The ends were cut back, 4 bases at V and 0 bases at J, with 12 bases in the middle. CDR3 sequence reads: CASSREPQVNTEAFF. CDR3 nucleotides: TGCGCCAGCAGCCGAGAGCCACAGGTGAACACTGAAGCTTTCTTT.

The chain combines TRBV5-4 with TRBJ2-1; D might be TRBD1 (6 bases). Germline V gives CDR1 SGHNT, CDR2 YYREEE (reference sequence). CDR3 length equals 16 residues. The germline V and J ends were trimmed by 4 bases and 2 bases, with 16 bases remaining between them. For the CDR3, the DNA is TGTGCCAGCAGCACTGGTCAGGGGCTAACCTACAATGAGCAGTTCTTC. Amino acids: CASSTGQGLTYNEQFF.

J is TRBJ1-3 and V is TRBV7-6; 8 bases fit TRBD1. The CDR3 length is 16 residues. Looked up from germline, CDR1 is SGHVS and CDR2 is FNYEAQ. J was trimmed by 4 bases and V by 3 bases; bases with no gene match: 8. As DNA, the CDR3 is TGTGCCAGCAGCTTGACCGGGACAGGAGCGGGAAACACCATATATTTT. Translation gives CASSLTGTGAGNTIYF.

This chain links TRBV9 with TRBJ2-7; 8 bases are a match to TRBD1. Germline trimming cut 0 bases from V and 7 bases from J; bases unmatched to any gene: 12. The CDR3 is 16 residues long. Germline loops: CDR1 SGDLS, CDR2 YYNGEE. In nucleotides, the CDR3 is TGTGCCAGCAGCGTAGGGTACAGGACAGGGAACTATGAGCAGTACTTC. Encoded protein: CASSVGYRTGNYEQYF. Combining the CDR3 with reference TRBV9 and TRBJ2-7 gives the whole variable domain DSGVTQTPKHLITATGQRVTLRCSPRSGDLSVYWYQQSLDQGLQFLIQYYNGEERAKGNILERFSAQQFPDLHSELNLSSLELGDSALYFCASSVGYRTGNYEQYFGPGTRLTVT.

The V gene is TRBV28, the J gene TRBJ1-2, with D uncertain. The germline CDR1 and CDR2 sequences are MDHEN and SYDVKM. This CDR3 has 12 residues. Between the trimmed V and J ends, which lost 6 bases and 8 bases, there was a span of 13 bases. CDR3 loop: CASSPSGGGYTF. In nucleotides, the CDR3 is TGTGCCAGCAGCCCGTCAGGAGGGGGCTACACCTTC.

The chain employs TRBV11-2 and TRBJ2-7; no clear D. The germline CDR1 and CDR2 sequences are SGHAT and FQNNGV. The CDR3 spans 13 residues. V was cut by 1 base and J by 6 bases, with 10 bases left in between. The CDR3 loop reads CASSLGAFAEQYF. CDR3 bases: TGTGCCAGCAGCTTAGGGGCCTTCGCCGAGCAGTACTTC.

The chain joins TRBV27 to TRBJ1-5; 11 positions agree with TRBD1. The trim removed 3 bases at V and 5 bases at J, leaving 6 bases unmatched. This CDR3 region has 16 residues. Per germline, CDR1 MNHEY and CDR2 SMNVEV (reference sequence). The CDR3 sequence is CASSFHRDRGDQPQHF. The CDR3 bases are TGTGCCAGCAGTTTTCACCGGGACAGGGGGGATCAGCCCCAGCATTTT.

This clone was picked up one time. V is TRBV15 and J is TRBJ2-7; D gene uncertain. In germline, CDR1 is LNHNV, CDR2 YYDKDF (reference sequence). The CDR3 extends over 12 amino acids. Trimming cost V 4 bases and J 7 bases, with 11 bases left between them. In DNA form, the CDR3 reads TGTGCCACCAGCAAAAACTACTGGGAGCAGTACTTC. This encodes CATSKNYWEQYF.